The clone carrying this T cell receptor (beta chain) was recorded at least ten times. This sample was taken from a study of T-cell reconstitution after alpha-beta-depleted transplantation in children. TCRbeta library construction was performed incorporating unique molecular identifiers. TCRdb re-called the PCR reads through MiXCR, storing one row per CDR3 protein. The sample yields 25,000 to 30,000 distinct CDR3 sequences, under 7% seen once. Sequenced material: PBMCs, mostly from graft donor cells, taken 180 days after TCRalphabeta/CD19-depleted stem cell transplant. The TCR was taken from a male patient aged 10-17 years who had a stem cell transplant for acute myeloid leukemia, so the T cells may come from the graft donor.

As DNA, the CDR3 is TGTGCCAGCAGTTTTGGGGGGACTAGCAGCTACGAGCAGTACTTC. The encoded protein is CASSFGGTSSYEQYF. The genes are TRBV28 and TRBJ2-7; 9 positions match TRBD2. V shed 3 bases, J shed 3 bases, and the junction held 6 bases outside the gene matches. CDR1 and CDR2 from the germline V gene are MDHEN and SYDVKM. This CDR3 has 15 amino acids.